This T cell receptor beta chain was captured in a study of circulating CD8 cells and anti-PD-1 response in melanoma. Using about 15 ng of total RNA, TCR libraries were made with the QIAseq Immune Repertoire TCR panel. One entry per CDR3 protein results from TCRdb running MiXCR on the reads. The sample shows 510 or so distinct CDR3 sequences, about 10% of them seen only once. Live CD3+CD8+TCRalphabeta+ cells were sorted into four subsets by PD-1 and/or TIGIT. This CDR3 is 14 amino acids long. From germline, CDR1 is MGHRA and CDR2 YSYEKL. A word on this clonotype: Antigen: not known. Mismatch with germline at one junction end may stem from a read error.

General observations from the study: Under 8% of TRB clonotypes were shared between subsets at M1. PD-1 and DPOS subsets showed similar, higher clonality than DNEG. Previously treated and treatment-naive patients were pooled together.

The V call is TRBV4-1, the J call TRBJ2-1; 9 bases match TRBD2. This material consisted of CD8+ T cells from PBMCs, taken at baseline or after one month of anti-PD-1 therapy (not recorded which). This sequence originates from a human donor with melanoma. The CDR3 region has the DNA TGCGCCAGCAGCCAGGCGGGGGGGCTAGATGAGCAGTTCTTT. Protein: CASSQAGGLDEQFF.